This T cell receptor beta chain was recovered during a study of T cell changes during pregnancy in multiple sclerosis. TCRdb's table, derived via immunoSEQ multiplex PCR, lists solely in-frame clones and lacks some. Found here are around 100,000 clones, more than 85% of them singletons; the top ten hold about 1.5%. The CDR3 loop spans 13 amino acids. Trimming shortened V by 5 bases and J by 1 base, and 8 bases separated the two germline ends. Per the germline V gene, CDR1 is SGHTA and CDR2 is FQGNSA. This chain uses TRBV7-2 with TRBJ1-2, with D uncertain. The clonotype was recovered from a female donor with multiple sclerosis, enrolled in a pregnancy study. The source was peripheral blood, collected in the third trimester of pregnancy. Here the CDR3 reads CASSLGVNYGYTF. The CDR3 nucleotides are TGTGCCAGCAGCCTCGGGGTTAACTATGGCTACACCTTC.